This T cell receptor beta chain comes out of a study of monozygotic twins with inflammatory bowel disease. Every TCR library consumed about 3,500 ng of total RNA. Via template switching, UMIs carrying a 6-nucleotide sample barcode were introduced. TCRdb reprocessed the 5' RACE reads; each CDR3 protein has one entry and no DNA is given. In all, the sample yields over 150,000 distinct CDR3 sequences. Sequencing was carried out using blood. The sequence was obtained from a human donor with ulcerative colitis or Crohn's disease, or a healthy co-twin of an affected twin (not recorded which).

CDR3 amino acids: CASSTLVRGLTYEQYF. This sequence joins TRBV7-2 and TRBJ2-7; TCRdb selects TRBD1, and the lack of DNA leaves this call unchecked. This CDR3 spans 16 amino acids. The germline CDR1 and CDR2 sequences are SGHTA and FQGNSA.